The entry below gives a single TCR beta chain sequence along with its context. This CDR3 region has 16 residues. Per the germline V gene, CDR1 is ENHRY and CDR2 is SYGVKD. V lost 7 bases to trimming and J lost 1 base, with 17 bases between them. Under the authors' procedure: Amplifying reference gene primers gave estimates of nucleated cell counts. Clones were read by immunoSEQ multiplex PCR, and TCRdb kept only the in-frame ones, dropping some. That table is the source of V, J and clone size, and D and trimming were worked out from the DNA. The sample consists of some 55,000 clones, 83% of them appearing once. This entry belongs to a study of blood T cell repertoires in COVID-19. Overall study: Material from acute and convalescent COVID-19 was sourced from the United States, Italy and Spain. T cells, B-cell-depleted T cells, or PBMCs provided the cDNA or gDNA that served as material.

The sample comprised peripheral blood. The TCR sequence derives from a woman aged 55-75 years with acute or convalescent COVID-19. The chain employs TRBV10-3 and TRBJ1-5; D possibly corresponds to TRBD1 (6 bases). CDR3 nucleotides: TGTGCCATCAAGTCAGGGGAAATGGGAAGCAATCAGCCCCAGCATTTT. This translates into CAIKSGEMGSNQPQHF.